Presented here are 18 T cell receptor beta chains from one specimen sequenced in a study of T cell responses to AZD1222 COVID-19 vaccine (dated by TCRdb to the early 2020s). The time point label here, explained by the study, means: about 28 days (+/-7) after the second vaccine dose. The method was the immunoSEQ multiplex PCR assay. The table comes from immuneACCESS by way of TCRdb, which keeps in-frame sequences with V and J called. Part of the clones is missing from these tables; in studies checked, under half for an unresolved V gene and the rest for unknown reasons. This sample comprises roughly 120,000 clones, around 84% of them detected only once. Jointly, the top ten make up roughly 15% of the sample. This specimen was peripheral blood, taken 28 days after the second AZD1222 dose. These receptors were taken from an adult who received the AZD1222 COVID-19 vaccine.

The rearrangement joins TRBV12-3 or TRBV12-4 to TRBJ1-6; D gene ambiguous. The V end lost 3 bases, the J end lost 9 bases, and 9 bases lay between the germline ends. The CDR3 runs 13 residues. The CDR3: CASSLNERSPLHF. The CDR3 coding sequence is TGTGCCAGCAGTTTGAACGAGCGTTCACCCCTCCACTTT.

The chain couples TRBV5-1 to TRBJ2-5; D possibly corresponds to TRBD2 (7 bases). The CDR3 consists of 18 residues. V was trimmed by 4 bases and J by 5 bases, leaving 27 bases between them. Looked up from germline, CDR1 is SGHRS and CDR2 is YFSETQ. CDR3 amino acids: CASSSFLGGRKLSETQYF. In nucleotides, the CDR3 is TGCGCCAGCAGCAGCTTCTTGGGGGGGCGAAAACTATCGGAGACCCAGTACTTC.

Within the sample, this clone is large (0.1 to 1%). V usage is TRBV29-1 and J usage is TRBJ1-2; no clear D gene. With 4 bases removed from V and 2 bases from J, the gap between germline ends came to 14 bases. Germline loops: CDR1 SQVTM, CDR2 ANQGSEA. The length of the CDR3 is 14 residues. CDR3 loop: CSVVEGNENYGYTF. CDR3 DNA sequence: TGCAGCGTTGTAGAAGGAAATGAAAACTATGGCTACACCTTC.

The chain combines TRBV14 with TRBJ2-7, with 11 bases identical to TRBD2. The CDR3 contains 16 residues. CDR1 is SGHDN and CDR2 is FVKESK in the germline V gene. The junction had 8 bases not matched to a gene; V was cut back by 0 bases and J by 7 bases. Here the CDR3 reads CASSQDRLAGLYEQYF. In DNA, the CDR3 is TGTGCCAGCAGCCAAGACCGACTAGCGGGATTATATGAGCAGTACTTC.

The rearrangement links TRBV28 to TRBJ1-6; 12 nucleotides match TRBD1. The CDR3 is 16 amino acids. Germline V gene lookup returns CDR1 MDHEN and CDR2 SYDVKM. V shed 5 bases and J 13 bases; nucleotides not matched to a gene: 12. CDR3 nucleotides: TGTGCCAGCAGTCGGCCCCCGGGACAGGGGGCGCTCCCCCTCCACTTT. Translation: CASSRPPGQGALPLHF.

This clone was seen a handful of times. V and J are TRBV5-6 and TRBJ2-1; 14 positions match TRBD2. The CDR3 is 19 residues long. The V gene end was trimmed by 4 bases and the J gene end by 0 bases; junction bases not matched to a gene: 9. Germline CDR1 is SGHDT and CDR2 is YYEEEE. CDR3 residues: CASSLGTSGGYSSYNEQFF. In DNA form, the CDR3 reads TGTGCCAGCAGCCTAGGGACTAGCGGGGGCTACAGCTCCTACAATGAGCAGTTCTTC.

This chain joins TRBV9 and TRBJ1-2, with TRBD1 as a possible D gene (5 bases). V lost 6 bases, J lost 8 bases, and 14 bases lay in between. Germline CDR1 SGDLS, CDR2 YYNGEE. The CDR3 sequence is 12 residues long. The DNA of the CDR3 is TGTGCCAGCAACAGCCAGGGTAAGGGCTACACCTTC. Protein sequence: CASNSQGKGYTF.

The V and J genes are TRBV6-1 and TRBJ2-7; D unresolved. Looked up from germline, CDR1 is MNHNS and CDR2 is SASEGT. The CDR3 is 13 amino acids. Deletions cut 2 bases from V and 0 bases from J, with 5 bases between. The CDR3 DNA reads as TGTGCCAGCAGTGAAAGGCACTCCTACGAGCAGTACTTC. Its translation: CASSERHSYEQYF.

The chain uses TRBV5-4 and TRBJ2-7, with D possibly matching TRBD1 (6 bases). CDR1 is SGHNT and CDR2 is YYREEE in the germline V gene (reference sequence). The ends were cut back, 2 bases at V and 7 bases at J, with 13 bases in the middle. The CDR3 sequence is 13 residues long. The CDR3 coding sequence is TGTGCCAGCAGCTTACAGGGAGATTGGGAGCAGTACTTC. Translating it yields CASSLQGDWEQYF.

V is TRBV2 and J is TRBJ1-6; 9 nucleotides agree with TRBD1. The CDR3 is made up of 14 amino acids. J lost 9 bases, V lost 4 bases, and 4 bases had no gene match. Germline V CDR1 and CDR2: SNHLY, FYNNEI. The CDR3 sequence: CASSGTGAGSPLHF. The CDR3 nucleotides are TGTGCCAGCAGTGGGACAGGGGCAGGTTCACCCCTCCACTTT.

This clone was observed once. The chain uses TRBV6-4 and TRBJ2-1; 9 nucleotides line up with TRBD2. This CDR3 has 13 amino acids. V dropped 8 bases and J dropped 4; count of bases not matched to a gene: 3. Germline V gene data show CDR1 as MRHNA and CDR2 as SNTAGT. The CDR3 coding sequence is TGTGCCAGCGGGACTAGCTTATACAATGAGCAGTTCTTC. This translates into CASGTSLYNEQFF.

The CDR3 coding sequence is TGTGCCTACCAAACAGGGTTCGGTATCTATGGCTACACCTTC. The encoded protein is CAYQTGFGIYGYTF. The V call is TRBV30, the J call TRBJ1-2, with D possibly matching TRBD1 (6 bases). This CDR3 region has 14 residues. Germline loops: CDR1 GTSNPN, CDR2 SVGIG (reference sequence). With 7 bases removed from V and 4 bases from J, the gap between germline ends came to 19 bases. The full variable domain, in which reference TRBV30 and TRBJ1-2 provide the parts outside the CDR3, is SQTIHQWPATLVQPVGSPLSLECTVEGTSNPNLYWYRQAAGRGLQLLFYSVGIGQISSEVPQNLSASRPQDRQFILSSKKLLLSDSGFYLCAYQTGFGIYGYTFGSGTRLTVV.

The V call is TRBV7-8, the J call TRBJ1-5; D ambiguous. Germline V gene lookup returns CDR1 SGHVS and CDR2 FQNEAQ. Trimming took 2 bases from V and 0 from J, leaving 8 bases between them. The CDR3 contains 15 residues. CDR3 DNA sequence: TGTGCCAGCAGCTTATGGGTGATTAGCAATCAGCCCCAGCATTTT. It yields the protein CASSLWVISNQPQHF.

The chain couples TRBV7-8 to TRBJ2-2; 9 nucleotides line up with TRBD2. CDR1 and CDR2 (germline): SGHVS, FQNEAQ. V shed 3 bases and J 5 bases; nucleotides not matched to a gene: 10. The CDR3 runs 17 residues. The DNA for the CDR3 is TGTGCCAGCAGCTTGGGGGTGCTAGCGGGGTTGACCGGGGAGCTGTTTTTT. It specifies CASSLGVLAGLTGELFF.

This chain links TRBV2 with TRBJ1-2; D may be TRBD1 (6 bases). This CDR3 is built from 14 residues. Germline values: CDR1 SNHLY, CDR2 FYNNEI. Trimming took off 5 bases at V and 0 bases at J, with 10 bases between the two ends. Here the CDR3 DNA reads TGTGCCAGCAGTTGGACAGAAGCTAACTATGGCTACACCTTC. Its translation: CASSWTEANYGYTF.

The chain employs TRBV7-6 and TRBJ2-1, with D unresolved. CDR3 length: 15 amino acids. Germline V gene data show CDR1 as SGHVS and CDR2 as FNYEAQ. V was trimmed by 1 base and J by 9 bases, leaving 16 bases between them. CDR3 in DNA: TGTGCCAGCAGCTTAGACATCCAACTAATTAGTGAGCAGTTCTTC. This codes for CASSLDIQLISEQFF.

About this clone: Other DNA sequences within the sample encode an identical CDR3. V usage is TRBV2 and J usage is TRBJ1-2; D is ambiguous. Germline CDR1 is SNHLY and CDR2 is FYNNEI. The CDR3 spans 12 residues. V was cut by 2 bases and J by 5 bases, with 6 bases left in between. This chain's CDR3 is CASSEKGYGYTF. CDR3 nucleotides: TGTGCCAGCAGTGAAAAGGGATATGGCTACACCTTC.

The chain has TRBV13 and TRBJ1-2; unclear D gene. V was clipped by 0 bases and J by 6 bases, with 14 bases between them. The CDR3 spans 15 residues. The germline V gene encodes CDR1 PRHDT and CDR2 FYEKMQ (reference sequence). In DNA, the CDR3 is TGTGCCAGCAGCTTAGGGCCTGCGAGGCAGAATGGCTACACCTTC. Translated, it gives CASSLGPARQNGYTF.